The rows below give T cell receptor beta chains drawn from one sample of a study of blood T cell repertoires in COVID-19. TCRdb's copy holds only in-frame clones and misses some; the assay was immunoSEQ multiplex PCR. The repertoire includes more than 200,000 clones, about nine tenths of them detected once, and around 1.8% sits in the top ten. The sequenced material came from PBMCs or T cells enriched from blood (not recorded which). These receptors were obtained from a man aged 35 to 55 who had recovered from COVID-19. Each CDR3 is given with its conserved first and last residue.

j_call,v_call,cdr3_aa
TRBJ2-1,TRBV30,CAWSPSRTSGSDEQFF
TRBJ2-7,TRBV24-1,CATKNRFSSYEQYF
TRBJ2-7,TRBV7-9,CASSLDRSYEQYF
TRBJ2-3,TRBV24-1,CATSDLLDRGGPDTQYF
TRBJ1-5,TRBV28,CASSGTINQPQHF
TRBJ2-7,TRBV15,CATSRGQGPDSYEQYF
TRBJ2-1,TRBV4-1,CASSQEGTSFYNEQFF
TRBJ1-6,TRBV27,CASSFSGQKNPSSYNSPLHF
TRBJ1-1,TRBV9,CASSVSRGNTEAFF
TRBJ1-2,TRBV5-1,CASSSGQGIYGYTF
TRBJ1-1,TRBV4-3,CASSPRLLRGTEAFF
TRBJ2-1,TRBV4-2,CASSRSGTSGRALNEQFF
TRBJ2-7,TRBV18,CASSPTRGFGIGEQYF
TRBJ2-1,TRBV7-2,CASSTDRGLYNEQFF
TRBJ2-1,TRBV5-1,CASSPYGGGAGAWVEQFF
TRBJ2-5,TRBV1,CTSSQASLERGETQYF
TRBJ2-2,TRBV4-3,CASSQDAGRGGNTGELFF
TRBJ2-7,TRBV11-2,CASSPSGTIGYEQYF
TRBJ2-7,TRBV11-2,CASSQVAGVTYEQYF
TRBJ1-1,TRBV19,CASSAHRAGTEAFF
TRBJ2-7,TRBV3-1/TRBV3-2,CASSQVPLAGVPYEQYF
TRBJ2-7,TRBV7-9,CASNPRDRGYEQYF
TRBJ1-6,TRBV3-1/TRBV3-2,CASSQGGGFSNSPLHF
TRBJ1-3,TRBV6-6,CASSGTGVGNTIYF
TRBJ2-7,TRBV28,CASSPRGSGRAYEQYF
TRBJ1-2,TRBV7-8,CASSLRAANYGYTF
TRBJ2-5,TRBV13,CASSLGADQETQYF
TRBJ1-1,TRBV12-5,CASGLVSTGTTEAFF
TRBJ1-1,TRBV7-9,CASSLSTGGTEAFF
TRBJ1-4,TRBV30,CAWKGRGRAATNEKLFF
TRBJ2-7,TRBV24-1,CATGGEYEQYF
TRBJ2-1,TRBV3-1/TRBV3-2,CASSPLGLAGGSEQFF
TRBJ2-1,TRBV13,CASSLNRNEQFF